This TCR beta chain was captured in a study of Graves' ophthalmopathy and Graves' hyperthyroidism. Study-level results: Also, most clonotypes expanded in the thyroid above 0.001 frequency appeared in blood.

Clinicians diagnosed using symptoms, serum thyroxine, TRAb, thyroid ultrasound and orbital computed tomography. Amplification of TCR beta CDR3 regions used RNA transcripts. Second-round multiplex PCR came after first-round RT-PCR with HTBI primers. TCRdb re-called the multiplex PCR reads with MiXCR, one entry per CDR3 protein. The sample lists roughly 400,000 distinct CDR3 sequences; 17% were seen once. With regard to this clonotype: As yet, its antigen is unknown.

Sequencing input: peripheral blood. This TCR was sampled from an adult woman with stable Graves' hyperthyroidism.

The CDR3 DNA reads TGTGCCAGCAGTTACGCGGGGGGGCGAAGCGAGCAGTACTTC. Translated: CASSYAGGRSEQYF. The chain is built from TRBV6-5 and TRBJ2-7; 9 nucleotides agree with TRBD2. Germline V gene sequence: CDR1 MNHEY, CDR2 SVGAGI. CDR3 length: 14 residues. V gave up 2 bases and J gave up 6 bases; unmatched junction bases: 5.